The source of this TCR beta chain is a study of T cell responses to AZD1222 COVID-19 vaccine. Study-wide results and limits: CD4 TCRs associated with vaccination spanned spike, dominating at 160-218 and 743-854. Spike-specific TCRs gained breadth and depth after people received two AZD1222 doses. Repertoire sampling happened only post peak T cell response. Seropositive at baseline were only a handful of AZD1222 recipients.

Notes on this clone: Its antigen remains unidentified.

The trim removed 3 bases at V and 5 bases at J, leaving 9 bases unmatched. CDR3 length: 15 amino acids. CDR1 is LNHDA, CDR2 SQIVND, per germline (reference sequence). Produced via immunoSEQ multiplex PCR; TCRdb's table is partial and in-frame only. The data contain fewer than 100,000 clones, around nine tenths of them singletons. Material: peripheral blood, obtained on day 0 of AZD1222 vaccination. The chain links TRBV19 to TRBJ1-1; 7 nucleotides match TRBD1. This receptor was obtained from an adult in good health. The CDR3 loop reads CASSISGRGWTEAFF. CDR3 bases: TGTGCCAGTAGTATTTCTGGCAGGGGGTGGACTGAAGCTTTCTTT. Drawing the rest from reference TRBV19 and TRBJ1-1, the complete variable domain is DGGITQSPKYLFRKEGQNVTLSCEQNLNHDAMYWYRQDPGQGLRLIYYSQIVNDFQKGDIAEGYSVSREKKESFPLTVTSAQKNPTAFYLCASSISGRGWTEAFFGQGTRLTVV.